The 29 T cell receptor beta chains below all came from one sample that was sequenced in a study of blood T cells in healthy people across ages. PCR was performed a second time for 7 to 11 cycles using a sample-barcoded 5' primer and a J-beta primer mix. TCRdb called the 5' RACE reads again in MiXCR, with one record for every CDR3 protein. This table holds about 1.8 million distinct CDR3 sequences, approximately 50% found once. The sample was blood. The receptors here all came from a woman between 40 and 55 years old in good health.

This chain uses TRBV3-1 with TRBJ2-4; weak D call: TRBD1 (6 bases). Germline CDR1 LGHDT, CDR2 YNNKEL (reference sequence). V was cut by 0 bases and J by 3 bases, with 15 bases left in between. The CDR3 extends over 17 amino acids. Here the CDR3 reads CASSQDGGRIIKNIQYF. The CDR3 DNA sequence: TGTGCCAGCAGCCAAGATGGGGGCAGGATAATCAAAAACATTCAGTACTTC.

The chain carries TRBV7-2 and TRBJ2-5, with 13 bases that match TRBD2. Germline trimming cut 6 bases from V and 5 bases from J; bases unmatched to any gene: 6. Per germline, CDR1 SGHTA and CDR2 FQGNSA. The CDR3 consists of 15 residues. CDR3 sequence: CASRLLAGGPETQYF. In DNA form, the CDR3 reads TGTGCCAGCAGATTACTAGCGGGGGGGCCGGAGACCCAGTACTTC.

The chain joins TRBV3-1 to TRBJ2-3; 8 bases align to TRBD2. Germline assignment: CDR1 LGHDT and CDR2 YNNKEL (reference sequence). The V and J ends lost 4 bases and 0 bases, in that order; junction bases with no gene match: 6. The CDR3 extends over 16 amino acids. CDR3 nucleotide sequence: TGTGCCAGCAGCCGGTCACGGGGGGGAAGCACAGATACGCAGTATTTT. It translates to CASSRSRGGSTDTQYF.

The chain recombines TRBV18 with TRBJ2-5, with a weak D call TRBD1 (5 bases). The CDR3 covers 14 residues. Per germline, CDR1 KGHSH and CDR2 LQKENI. V was cut by 4 bases and J by 5 bases, with 14 bases left in between. The CDR3: CASSRNQGRETQYF. DNA for the CDR3: TGTGCCAGCTCACGAAATCAGGGTCGGGAGACCCAGTACTTC.

V gene TRBV12-3 or TRBV12-4 combines with J gene TRBJ2-1; 9 positions match TRBD2. The CDR3 extends over 17 amino acids. With 6 bases clipped from V and 2 bases from J, the junction kept 11 bases outside the gene matches. This CDR3 is CASSLSRLAETYNEQFF. The CDR3 DNA sequence: TGTGCCAGCAGCCTATCCCGACTAGCGGAGACCTACAATGAGCAGTTCTTC.

This clonotype is a singleton in its sample. The V and J genes are TRBV24-1 and TRBJ2-3; 10 bases align to TRBD2. Losses at the gene ends were 4 bases for V and 2 bases for J; bases not matched to a gene: 5. Germline loops: CDR1 KGHDR, CDR2 SFDVKD. CDR3 size: 16 residues. This CDR3 reads CATSDSLAGHTDTQYF. CDR3 nucleotide sequence: TGTGCCACCAGTGACTCACTAGCGGGGCACACAGATACGCAGTATTTT.

Written as DNA, the CDR3 is TGTGCCAGCAGCTTAGATGGCGCCCGGGGTGAGCAGTTCTTC. Translating gives CASSLDGARGEQFF. This sequence joins TRBV11-2 and TRBJ2-1; a possible D gene is TRBD2 (5 bases). CDR1 and CDR2 from the germline V gene are SGHAT and FQNNGV. The V end lost 0 bases, the J end lost 9 bases, and 12 bases lay between the germline ends. The CDR3 contains 14 residues.

This clonotype occurred many times. This chain links TRBV5-1 with TRBJ2-3; 8 bases fit TRBD1. This CDR3 is built from 17 residues. V lost 4 bases and J lost 1; bases outside the gene matches: 11. The V gene's germline CDR1 is SGHRS and CDR2 YFSETQ. CDR3 region: CASSPPDRGWGTDTQYF. In DNA form, the CDR3 reads TGCGCCAGCAGCCCTCCCGACAGGGGTTGGGGCACAGATACGCAGTATTTT. Full variable domain (outside the CDR3, taken from reference TRBV5-1 and TRBJ2-3): KAGVTQTPRYLIKTRGQQVTLSCSPISGHRSVSWYQQTPGQGLQFLFEYFSETQRNKGNFPGRFSGRQFSNSRSEMNVSTLELGDSALYLCASSPPDRGWGTDTQYFGPGTRLTVL.

As for this clonotype: Relative to the germline gene, one junction end is altered; a read error may explain this. The rearrangement joins TRBV5-4 to TRBJ1-2; D is undetermined. The germline V gene encodes CDR1 SGHNT and CDR2 YYREEE (reference sequence). There are 16 residues in the CDR3. The CDR3 bases are TGTGCTAGCAGCTTGTTGGGCCGAGGACCCTTCTATGGCTACACCTTC. This codes for CASSLLGRGPFYGYTF.

This clonotype was seen a few times. The chain employs TRBV2 and TRBJ1-5; D is undetermined. Germline V lookup: CDR1 SNHLY, CDR2 FYNNEI. V dropped 3 bases and J dropped 2 bases, with 8 bases sitting between them. This CDR3 spans 14 amino acids. The CDR3 coding sequence is TGTGCCAGCAGTGACAGGCCCCGCAATCAGCCCCAGCATTTT. This translates into CASSDRPRNQPQHF.

The rearrangement joins TRBV7-2 to TRBJ1-6; TRBD1 is a possible D gene (6 bases). Germline V gene data show CDR1 as SGHTA and CDR2 as FQGNSA. This CDR3 region has 15 residues. Trimming removed 4 bases from V and 7 bases from J, with 14 bases in between. CDR3 in DNA: TGTGCCAGCAGCTCCAGGACAGCCACCAATTCACCCCTCCACTTT. Translated: CASSSRTATNSPLHF.

This clonotype was detected only once. The chain joins TRBV10-3 to TRBJ2-1, with 9 bases aligning to TRBD1. From germline, CDR1 is ENHRY and CDR2 SYGVKD. With V trimmed by 9 bases and J by 14 bases, 8 bases remained unmatched. The CDR3 has 11 residues. The CDR3 bases are TGTGCCATAGGGGACAGGGTATGGGAGTTCTTC. Translated, it gives CAIGDRVWEFF.

The CDR3 sequence is CASGAFNEQFF. The CDR3 region has the DNA TGTGCCAGCGGAGCGTTCAATGAGCAGTTCTTC. The chain employs TRBV7-2 and TRBJ2-1; unclear D gene. Germline-derived CDR1 and CDR2 are SGHTA and FQGNSA. This CDR3 is built from 11 residues. V lost 8 bases and J 6 bases, leaving 8 bases between the germline ends.

The V and J genes are TRBV7-2 and TRBJ2-1, with D maybe TRBD1 (5 bases). The CDR3 length is 13 residues. Trimming stripped 5 bases from V and 12 bases from J, with 17 bases between. In germline, CDR1 is SGHTA, CDR2 FQGNSA. The CDR3 region has the DNA TGTGCCAGCAGCGGAGCAATCCTTCAGGGGCAGTTCTTC. Encoded protein: CASSGAILQGQFF.

J is TRBJ2-7 and V is TRBV11-2, with unresolved D. CDR1 is SGHAT, CDR2 FQNNGV, per germline. The germline V and J ends were trimmed by 2 bases and 2 bases, with 7 bases remaining between them. The CDR3 is 13 amino acids. The CDR3 protein is CASSLTFTYEQYF. In DNA form, the CDR3 reads TGTGCCAGCAGCTTAACATTCACCTACGAGCAGTACTTC.

The V gene is TRBV3-1, the J gene TRBJ1-5; weak D call: TRBD1 (6 bases). V was shortened by 6 bases and J by 1 base, with 13 bases between the two germline ends. From germline, CDR1 is LGHDT and CDR2 YNNKEL (reference sequence). CDR3 length equals 15 residues. The DNA of the CDR3 is TGTGCCAGCAGTCAGACAGGTGTGAGCAATCAGCCCCAGCATTTT. Translation: CASSQTGVSNQPQHF.

J is TRBJ1-1 and V is TRBV28; D is perhaps TRBD1 (6 bases). Germline CDR1 is MDHEN and CDR2 is SYDVKM. The CDR3 extends over 18 amino acids. Trimming pared 5 bases from V and 0 bases from J, leaving 22 bases between. The CDR3 is CASSAMSLQGTMNTEAFF. The CDR3 DNA sequence: TGTGCCAGCAGTGCTATGTCCTTACAGGGAACTATGAACACTGAAGCTTTCTTT.

This rearrangement joins TRBV20-1 to TRBJ2-7; D call uncertain. The CDR3 loop spans 15 amino acids. Germline assignment: CDR1 DFQATT and CDR2 SNEGSKA (reference sequence). Trimming left V 1 base short and J 1 base short, with 14 bases between. CDR3 residues: CSARVAPISSYEQYF. The CDR3 region has the DNA TGCAGTGCTAGAGTGGCCCCCATCTCGTCCTACGAGCAGTACTTC.

The V gene is TRBV6-2 or TRBV6-3, the J gene TRBJ1-2; 8 bases fit TRBD1. This CDR3 has 13 amino acids. After removal of 6 bases from V and 6 bases from J, the junction contained 6 bases not matched to a gene. The germline V gene encodes CDR1 MNHEY and CDR2 SVGEGT. The CDR3 here is CASRPGTGDGYTF. In nucleotides, the CDR3 is TGTGCCAGCAGACCCGGGACAGGTGATGGCTACACCTTC.

This clonotype has just a few counts. The chain couples TRBV29-1 to TRBJ2-1; D remains ambiguous. CDR3 length: 11 residues. Germline assignment: CDR1 SQVTM and CDR2 ANQGSEA. V was shortened by 7 bases and J by 5 bases, with 9 bases between the two germline ends. The CDR3 loop is CSAPKNNEQFF. In nucleotides, the CDR3 is TGCAGCGCCCCGAAAAACAATGAGCAGTTCTTC.

This clonotype was observed a handful of times. J is TRBJ2-1 and V is TRBV7-2; D is ambiguous. Germline CDR1 is SGHTA and CDR2 is FQGNSA. V was pared by 2 bases and J by 12 bases, with 14 bases between. The CDR3 consists of 13 residues. The CDR3 nucleotides are TGTGCCAGCAGCTTACCGACGAAATTAGGGCAGTTCTTC. It translates to CASSLPTKLGQFF.

There are a few counts of this clonotype. This chain joins TRBV6-5 and TRBJ2-5; 9 bases map to TRBD1. V trimming: 4 bases; J trimming: 5 bases; junction bases outside the gene matches: 11. The CDR3 runs 16 residues. The germline V gene encodes CDR1 MNHEY and CDR2 SVGAGI. CDR3: CASSFGQGSDGETQYF. CDR3 in DNA: TGTGCCAGCAGTTTCGGACAGGGGAGTGATGGTGAGACCCAGTACTTC.

This clonotype was observed once. The chain is built from TRBV5-1 and TRBJ2-2; D call uncertain. The CDR3 length is 16 residues. V was shortened by 0 bases and J by 0 bases, with 9 bases between the two germline ends. The germline V gene has CDR1 SGHRS and CDR2 YFSETQ. This CDR3 is CASSLVPGSNTGELFF. In DNA form, the CDR3 reads TGCGCCAGCAGCTTGGTTCCGGGTTCGAACACCGGGGAGCTGTTTTTT.

V gene TRBV18 combines with J gene TRBJ2-5; D is possibly TRBD2 (6 bases). Trimming cost V 2 bases and J 1 base, with 11 bases left between them. The V gene's germline CDR1 is KGHSH and CDR2 LQKENI. This CDR3 region has 15 residues. This chain's CDR3 is CASSPRDSGQETQYF. CDR3 DNA sequence: TGTGCCAGCTCACCAAGGGACTCTGGCCAAGAGACCCAGTACTTC.

The chain employs TRBV19 and TRBJ2-7, with TRBD2 identical over 11 bases. CDR3 length: 15 residues. Germline assignment: CDR1 LNHDA and CDR2 SQIVND (reference sequence). With 2 bases clipped from V and 7 bases from J, the junction kept 7 bases outside the gene matches. The CDR3 reads CASSIRLAGNQEQYF. The CDR3 DNA is TGTGCCAGTAGTATACGACTAGCGGGGAACCAGGAGCAGTACTTC.

DNA for the CDR3: TGTGCCACCAGTGATTTTACTAGCGGGGGCTCCTACAATGAGCAGTTCTTC. Its translation: CATSDFTSGGSYNEQFF. The chain carries TRBV24-1 and TRBJ2-1; 11 bases agree with TRBD2. The V and J ends lost 1 base and 0 bases, in that order; junction bases with no gene match: 1. The CDR3 spans 17 residues. CDR1 and CDR2 from the germline V gene are KGHDR and SFDVKD.

V is TRBV7-2 and J is TRBJ2-7, with no clear D. The end of the DNA aligns better with TRBJ2-5, so the J call may be wrong. This CDR3 is 11 amino acids long. Germline V gives CDR1 SGHTA, CDR2 FQGNSA. CDR3 DNA: TGTGCCAGCGCGTTAGAGGAGACCCAGTACTTC. Translation: CASALEETQYF.

CDR3: CATSDLGLKTSGGNEQFF. The CDR3 DNA reads as TGTGCCACCAGTGATTTGGGCCTAAAGACTAGCGGGGGCAATGAGCAGTTCTTC. This chain joins TRBV24-1 and TRBJ2-1, with 12 bases fitting TRBD2. The germline CDR1 and CDR2 sequences are KGHDR and SFDVKD. V shed 0 bases, J shed 6 bases, and the junction held 8 bases outside the gene matches. The CDR3 spans 18 residues.

The table lists this clonotype with many counts. The chain carries TRBV27 and TRBJ2-7; 15 bases line up with TRBD2. Unmatched junction bases numbered 9, after V lost 6 bases and J lost 0 bases. Germline-derived CDR1 and CDR2 are MNHEY and SMNVEV (reference sequence). The CDR3 sequence is 18 residues long. DNA of the CDR3: TGTGCCAGCAGACCACCGGGACTAGCGGGGGGAAGCTCCTACGAGCAGTACTTC. Residues: CASRPPGLAGGSSYEQYF.